The present entry profiles one T cell receptor (beta chain) with its context. This sample is drawn from a study of blood T cell repertoires in COVID-19. Turning to the study itself: COVID-19 samples, acute and convalescent, were from the United States, Italy and Spain. PBMCs, B-cell-depleted T cells, or T cells provided the cDNA or gDNA that made up the material.

Authors' methods: Counts of nucleated cells, estimated from reference gene primer amplification, were obtained. Using immunoSEQ multiplex PCR, the repertoire was profiled, and TCRdb retains in-frame clones only, with some absent. The V and J calls and the clone size are those of that table, but D and trimming were determined from the DNA. The sample lists 90,000 to 150,000 clones; 82% were seen once. Trimming cost V 3 bases and J 3 bases; bases outside gene matches: 13. From germline, CDR1 is SGDLS and CDR2 YYNGEE. This CDR3 region has 18 residues. Sample: peripheral blood. V and J are TRBV9 and TRBJ2-3, with 10 bases that match TRBD1. This clonotype was sampled from a human donor in a cohort sampled during active COVID-19. The CDR3 DNA reads as TGTGCCAGCAGCGCCTTAGGGGCCGGGACAGGGGAAACAGATACGCAGTATTTT. Its protein product is CASSALGAGTGETDTQYF.